The next 10 T cell receptor beta chains were all read from a single sample in a study of CD8 T cells in Susac syndrome. Roughly 0.45 to 1 ug RNA was reverse transcribed with random hexamers. TCRdb re-analysed the immunoSEQ multiplex PCR reads in MiXCR, keeping a single row per CDR3 protein. The table includes 230,000 or so distinct CDR3 sequences, approximately 95% detected once. Sequencing was performed on CD4+ T cells from PBMCs. The receptor source for this set is a human donor with multiple sclerosis.

V usage is TRBV24-1 and J usage is TRBJ2-2; 8 bases are shared with TRBD1. This CDR3 is built from 17 residues. Losses at the gene ends were 4 bases for V and 5 bases for J; bases not matched to a gene: 11. CDR1 KGHDR and CDR2 SFDVKD come from the germline V gene. CDR3 DNA: TGTGCCACCAGTGACTTCCGAACGACAGGGGAGACCGGGGAGCTGTTTTTT. Translated, it gives CATSDFRTTGETGELFF.

The rearrangement links TRBV28 to TRBJ2-7, with 10 bases aligning to TRBD2. The V gene end was trimmed by 5 bases and the J gene end by 3 bases; junction bases not matched to a gene: 7. This CDR3 is 15 amino acids long. Germline V gives CDR1 MDHEN, CDR2 SYDVKM. The CDR3 is CASSPLGTSDYEQYF. In nucleotides, the CDR3 is TGTGCCAGCAGTCCCCTAGGGACTAGCGACTACGAGCAGTACTTC.

The genes are TRBV15 and TRBJ1-2, with D unclear. Germline values: CDR1 LNHNV, CDR2 YYDKDF (reference sequence). This CDR3 region has 15 residues. Trimming stripped 1 base from V and 2 bases from J, with 11 bases between. CDR3 loop: CATSRGNPGNYGYTF. The CDR3 DNA is TGTGCCACCAGCAGAGGAAATCCCGGGAACTATGGCTACACCTTC.

The chain has TRBV20-1 and TRBJ2-3; 10 positions agree with TRBD2. Germline trimming cut 8 bases from V and 4 bases from J; bases unmatched to any gene: 18. This CDR3 is built from 17 residues. The germline gives CDR1 DFQATT, CDR2 SNEGSKA (reference sequence). CDR3 coding DNA: TGCAGTCTTAGCGGGAGGCCGCGATCTACGTCCTCAGATACGCAGTATTTT. Its translation is CSLSGRPRSTSSDTQYF.

The chain combines TRBV13 with TRBJ2-1; 14 bases fit TRBD2. CDR1 and CDR2 from the germline V gene are PRHDT and FYEKMQ (reference sequence). V shed 5 bases and J 4 bases; nucleotides not matched to a gene: 10. The CDR3 is 18 amino acids. The CDR3 spells CASSGRGWTSGRYNEQFF. The CDR3 DNA sequence: TGTGCCAGCAGCGGTCGCGGGTGGACTAGCGGGAGGTACAATGAGCAGTTCTTC.

This chain links TRBV14 with TRBJ1-2; the D gene is possibly TRBD1 (5 bases). The CDR3 totals 13 residues. The V gene lost 1 base and the J gene lost 3 bases, with 6 bases spanning the gap. Germline CDR1 is SGHDN and CDR2 is FVKESK. The CDR3 reads CASSQGTHYGYTF. The CDR3 coding sequence is TGTGCCAGCAGCCAAGGGACACACTATGGCTACACCTTC.

The chain combines TRBV20-1 with TRBJ1-2; D ambiguous. The CDR3 is 14 residues long. The V end was cut by 1 base, the J end by 2 bases, with 11 bases between. CDR1 and CDR2 from the germline V gene are DFQATT and SNEGSKA (reference sequence). The DNA of the CDR3 is TGCAGTGCTAGAGGAAGAGAACAGAACTATGGCTACACCTTC. Its protein product is CSARGREQNYGYTF.

The rearrangement joins TRBV3-1 to TRBJ2-2; D possibly corresponds to TRBD2 (6 bases). The CDR3 runs 16 residues. The ends were cut back, 2 bases at V and 6 bases at J, with 16 bases in the middle. Germline V CDR1 and CDR2: LGHDT, YNNKEL (reference sequence). The chain's CDR3 is CASSQSPTRMAGELFF. CDR3 nucleotides: TGTGCCAGCAGCCAATCGCCGACTAGGATGGCCGGGGAGCTGTTTTTT.

This clonotype was counted once. The chain links TRBV7-2 to TRBJ2-7; D remains ambiguous. The germline V and J ends were trimmed by 2 bases and 2 bases, with 7 bases remaining between them. Germline CDR1 and CDR2: SGHTA and FQGNSA. This CDR3 has 13 residues. This CDR3 reads CASSLSRTYEQYF. The CDR3 DNA reads TGTGCCAGCAGCTTATCAAGAACCTACGAGCAGTACTTC.

This chain connects TRBV20-1 to TRBJ2-1, with D possibly being TRBD1 (6 bases). CDR1 is DFQATT, CDR2 SNEGSKA, per germline (reference sequence). This CDR3 is built from 14 residues. The V and J ends lost 6 bases and 6 bases respectively, with 18 bases between them. The chain's CDR3 is CSAAGTPRGNEQFF. CDR3 DNA: TGCAGTGCCGCCGGGACACCCAGAGGCAATGAGCAGTTCTTC.